This T cell receptor beta chain was recorded in a study of blood T cell repertoires in COVID-19. This clone is a singleton in its sample. Using immunoSEQ multiplex PCR, the repertoire was profiled, and TCRdb retains in-frame clones only, with some absent. The data show a few hundred thousand clones, roughly 80% seen once. The CDR3 spans 15 residues. CDR1 and CDR2 (germline): MNHNS, SASEGT. The ends were cut back, 3 bases at V and 1 base at J, with 10 bases in the middle. The chain joins TRBV6-1 to TRBJ2-4; possible D gene TRBD1, 7 bases. Sequenced material: peripheral blood. The sequence was obtained from a man in his 60s who had recovered from COVID-19. CDR3 sequence (DNA): TGTGCCAGCAGTGAGCGGGGACAGGCCAAAAACATTCAGTACTTC. Amino acid sequence: CASSERGQAKNIQYF.